These 20 T cell receptor beta chains came from one sample sequenced in a study of shared clonotypes between healthy human individuals. TCRdb's table, derived via immunoSEQ multiplex PCR, lists solely in-frame clones and lacks some. The table lists approximately 710,000 clones, less than 95% of them singletons. The sequenced sample consisted of memory CD8+ T cells from PBMCs. The subset is: CD45RO+ cells pooled with CCR7-negative TemRA cells. The receptors here all came from a man aged 18-30 years in good health. Some clones in this sample may be carry-over from other donors' samples.

The DNA for the CDR3 is TGCGCCAGCAGCCAAGATTCCCGAAGGAGGCGGGGGGGGATGGACACTGAAGCTTTCTTT. Amino acids: CASSQDSRRRRGGMDTEAFF. The V gene is TRBV4-3, the J gene TRBJ1-1; D might be TRBD1 (5 bases). V lost 0 bases and J lost 3, with 26 bases in between. This CDR3 is built from 20 residues. Germline CDR1 reads LGHNA; CDR2 reads YSLEER.

V usage is TRBV27 and J usage is TRBJ1-5; D uncertain. CDR3 size: 13 residues. Germline V gives CDR1 MNHEY, CDR2 SMNVEV (reference sequence). The V gene lost 5 bases and the J gene lost 7 bases, with 12 bases spanning the gap. CDR3 region: CASSLFLGQPQHF. The CDR3, as DNA: TGTGCCAGCAGTCTATTCTTAGGGCAGCCCCAGCATTTT.

A single count supports this clone. The chain has TRBV4-3 and TRBJ2-3, with a possible D match to TRBD2 (5 bases). From germline, CDR1 is LGHNA and CDR2 YSLEER. The V end lost 3 bases, the J end lost 0 bases, and 13 bases lay between the germline ends. CDR3 length: 16 amino acids. CDR3 in DNA: TGCGCCAGCAGCCACCCCCAGCGGACTAGCACAGATACGCAGTATTTT. Amino acids: CASSHPQRTSTDTQYF.

The chain combines TRBV7-3 with TRBJ2-7; maybe TRBD2 (6 bases). Trimming stripped 4 bases from V and 4 bases from J, with 17 bases between. The CDR3 is 15 residues long. The germline CDR1 and CDR2 sequences are SGHTA and FQGTGA. The CDR3 protein is CASSYASAWTYEQYF. For the CDR3, the DNA is TGTGCCAGCAGCTACGCTAGCGCTTGGACTTACGAGCAGTACTTC.

The chain carries TRBV7-9 and TRBJ1-2; D ambiguous. The CDR3 runs 12 residues. The ends were cut back, 5 bases at V and 7 bases at J, with 11 bases in the middle. Germline CDR1 reads SEHNR; CDR2 reads FQNEAQ (reference sequence). The CDR3 protein is CASSDEPGGYTF. Here the CDR3 DNA reads TGTGCCAGCAGCGACGAACCGGGTGGCTACACCTTC.

The V gene is TRBV7-9, the J gene TRBJ2-1, with 9 bases matching TRBD2. CDR3 size: 14 residues. Germline V gene sequence: CDR1 SEHNR, CDR2 FQNEAQ (reference sequence). Unmatched junction bases numbered 7, after V lost 5 bases and J lost 8 bases. The CDR3 coding sequence is TGTGCCAGCAGCAACCCGGGACTAGCCGATGAGCAGTTCTTC. Protein: CASSNPGLADEQFF.

This clone was seen at least ten times. The chain is built from TRBV12-5 and TRBJ1-1; D is undetermined. CDR3 size: 13 residues. Germline-derived CDR1 and CDR2 are LGHNT and FRNRAP. V was cut by 1 base and J by 4 bases, with 7 bases left in between. CDR3 sequence reads: CASGLGGPTEAFF. The DNA of the CDR3 is TGTGCTAGTGGTTTGGGAGGGCCCACTGAAGCTTTCTTT.

CDR3 protein: CASSGGQGYYEQYF. The CDR3 DNA reads TGTGCCAGCAGCGGGGGGCAGGGTTACTACGAGCAGTACTTC. The V and J genes are TRBV9 and TRBJ2-7; tentative D call: TRBD1 (6 bases). CDR3 size: 14 residues. The ends were cut back, 3 bases at V and 3 bases at J, with 13 bases in the middle. Germline values: CDR1 SGDLS, CDR2 YYNGEE.

The chain is built from TRBV11-2 and TRBJ2-3, with D uncertain. Trimming took 3 bases from V and 0 from J, leaving 7 bases between them. CDR1 SGHAT and CDR2 FQNNGV come from the germline V gene. CDR3 size: 14 residues. The CDR3 spells CASSLGSSTDTQYF. CDR3 in DNA: TGTGCCAGCAGCTTGGGGTCGAGCACAGATACGCAGTATTTT.

This chain connects TRBV16 to TRBJ2-7; D is perhaps TRBD2 (5 bases). The length of the CDR3 is 15 residues. Germline CDR1 and CDR2: KGHSY and FQNENV. V lost 0 bases and J lost 2, with 11 bases in between. Here the CDR3 reads CASSQSEGNTYEQYF. For the CDR3, the DNA is TGTGCCAGCAGCCAATCAGAGGGAAATACCTACGAGCAGTACTTC.

This chain uses TRBV25-1 with TRBJ1-2; D is perhaps TRBD1 (5 bases). Germline V CDR1 and CDR2: MGHDK, SYGVNS. The CDR3 runs to 15 residues. V lost 5 bases and J lost 3, with 16 bases in between. CDR3 protein: CASSTTGVYHYGYTF. Here the CDR3 DNA reads TGTGCCAGCAGTACAACAGGCGTATATCACTATGGCTACACCTTC.

In the case of this clone: The same CDR3 can be traced to other DNA sequences in this sample. V is TRBV5-1 and J is TRBJ2-7, with 7 bases lining up with TRBD1. CDR3 size: 13 residues. The germline gives CDR1 SGHRS, CDR2 YFSETQ. V shed 2 bases and J 3 bases; nucleotides not matched to a gene: 2. The CDR3 spells CASSFGDSYEQYF. The CDR3 nucleotides are TGCGCCAGCAGCTTTGGGGACAGCTACGAGCAGTACTTC.

The V gene is TRBV6-1, the J gene TRBJ2-2, with 11 bases fitting TRBD2. Trimming took 4 bases from V and 7 from J; bases not matched to a gene: 11. CDR3 size: 17 residues. CDR1 and CDR2 (germline): MNHNS, SASEGT. CDR3 sequence reads: CASSGDWASGRNGELFF. In DNA form, the CDR3 reads TGTGCCAGCAGTGGGGATTGGGCTAGCGGGAGGAACGGGGAGCTGTTTTTT.

The chain uses TRBV5-1 and TRBJ2-7; 9 positions agree with TRBD2. The CDR3 is 13 amino acids. J was trimmed by 3 bases and V by 7 bases; bases with no gene match: 5. Germline CDR1 reads SGHRS; CDR2 reads YFSETQ. In DNA form, the CDR3 reads TGCGCCAGCGCCGGGACTAGCAACTACGAGCAGTACTTC. This sequence encodes CASAGTSNYEQYF. Drawing the rest from reference TRBV5-1 and TRBJ2-7, the complete variable domain is KAGVTQTPRYLIKTRGQQVTLSCSPISGHRSVSWYQQTPGQGLQFLFEYFSETQRNKGNFPGRFSGRQFSNSRSEMNVSTLELGDSALYLCASAGTSNYEQYFGPGTRLTVT.

This chain uses TRBV11-2 with TRBJ2-3; TRBD1 matches 11 bases. The length of the CDR3 is 14 residues. CDR1 is SGHAT and CDR2 is FQNNGV in the germline V gene. The V segment lost 4 bases and the J segment 7 bases; nucleotides outside the gene matches: 4. CDR3 residues: CASSWTGGGYTQYF. The CDR3 DNA follows: TGTGCCAGCAGCTGGACAGGGGGCGGGTATACGCAGTATTTT.

The gene calls are TRBV28 and TRBJ2-2, with D possibly matching TRBD2 (6 bases). Germline V gene sequence: CDR1 MDHEN, CDR2 SYDVKM. Between the trimmed V and J ends, which lost 4 bases and 4 bases, there was a span of 19 bases. This CDR3 has 17 residues. The CDR3 region is CASSSPGTAPPTGELFF. CDR3 in DNA: TGTGCCAGCAGTTCCCCCGGGACTGCCCCCCCCACCGGGGAGCTGTTTTTT.

The chain couples TRBV7-9 to TRBJ2-1, with D possibly matching TRBD1 (8 bases). The CDR3 spans 15 residues. Germline CDR1 and CDR2: SEHNR and FQNEAQ (reference sequence). Between the trimmed V and J ends, which lost 1 base and 9 bases, there was a span of 16 bases. CDR3 loop: CASSLGETGEGEQFF. In DNA form, the CDR3 reads TGTGCCAGCAGCTTAGGGGAGACAGGGGAGGGTGAGCAGTTCTTC.

V and J are TRBV7-9 and TRBJ2-7; no reliable D call. CDR1 is SEHNR and CDR2 is FQNEAQ in the germline V gene (reference sequence). Trimming took 0 bases from V and 2 from J, leaving 14 bases between them. The CDR3 is made up of 16 amino acids. In DNA form, the CDR3 reads TGTGCCAGCAGCTTAGCTGTGCGACTCGGACCCTACGAGCAGTACTTC. It yields the protein CASSLAVRLGPYEQYF.

The chain recombines TRBV7-9 with TRBJ2-7; D call uncertain. Germline loops: CDR1 SEHNR, CDR2 FQNEAQ (reference sequence). The CDR3 has 12 residues. The V and J ends lost 5 bases and 2 bases respectively, with 7 bases between them. The CDR3 DNA reads TGTGCCAGCAGCCACAATACCTACGAGCAGTACTTC. It specifies CASSHNTYEQYF.

V and J are TRBV4-1 and TRBJ2-7, with TRBD2 identical over 10 bases. The V gene end was trimmed by 0 bases and the J gene end by 1 base; junction bases not matched to a gene: 6. CDR1 is MGHRA and CDR2 is YSYEKL in the germline V gene. There are 17 residues in the CDR3. The DNA of the CDR3 is TGCGCCAGCAGCCAAGATCCGGGGGGACTAGCGTCCTACGAGCAGTACTTC. This gives the protein CASSQDPGGLASYEQYF.